This TCR beta chain came from a study of T cell responses to AZD1222 COVID-19 vaccine. Across the whole study: Researchers grouped second doses given at about 4 or about 12 weeks into one pool. General study points: Vaccine-related CD4 TCRs covered spike, predominating at 160-218 and 743-854.

Some clones are missing from TCRdb's copy, which holds only in-frame ones; the method was immunoSEQ multiplex PCR. The sample shows around 140,000 clones, around 89% of them seen only once. With respect to this clone: Its specificity is not known.

There are 15 residues in the CDR3. The V and J ends lost 3 bases and 3 bases, in that order; junction bases with no gene match: 5. CDR1 is MDHEN and CDR2 is SYDVKM in the germline V gene. The TCR was taken from an adult in good health. The rearrangement uses TRBV28 and TRBJ1-5; 7 bases match TRBD1. This sample comprised peripheral blood, obtained on day 0 of AZD1222 vaccination. Here the CDR3 reads CASSFVRGTNQPQHF. Here the CDR3 DNA reads TGTGCCAGCAGTTTCGTCAGGGGGACCAATCAGCCCCAGCATTTT.